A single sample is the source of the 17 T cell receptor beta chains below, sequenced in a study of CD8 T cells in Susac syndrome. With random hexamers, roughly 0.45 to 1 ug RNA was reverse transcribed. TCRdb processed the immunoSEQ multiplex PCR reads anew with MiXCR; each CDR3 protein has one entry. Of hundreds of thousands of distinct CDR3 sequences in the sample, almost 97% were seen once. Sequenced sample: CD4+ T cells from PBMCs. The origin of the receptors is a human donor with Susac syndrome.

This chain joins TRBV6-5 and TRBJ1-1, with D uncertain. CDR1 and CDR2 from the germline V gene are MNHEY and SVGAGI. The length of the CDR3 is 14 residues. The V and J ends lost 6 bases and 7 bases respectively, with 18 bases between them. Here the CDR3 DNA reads TGTGCCAGCAGCTTAAATCGGCAGCCCATTGAAGCTTTCTTT. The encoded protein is CASSLNRQPIEAFF.

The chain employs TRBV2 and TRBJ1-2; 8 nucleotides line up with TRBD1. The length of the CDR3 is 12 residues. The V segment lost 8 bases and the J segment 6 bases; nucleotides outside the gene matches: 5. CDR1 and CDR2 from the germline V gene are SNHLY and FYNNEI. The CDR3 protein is CASGTGTHGYTF. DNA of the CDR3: TGTGCCAGCGGGACAGGTACCCATGGCTACACCTTC.

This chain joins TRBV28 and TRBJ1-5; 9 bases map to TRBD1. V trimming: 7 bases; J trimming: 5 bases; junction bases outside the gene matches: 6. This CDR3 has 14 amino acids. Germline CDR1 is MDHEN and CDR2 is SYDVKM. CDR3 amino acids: CASIPTGGDQPQHF. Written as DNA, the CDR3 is TGTGCCAGCATTCCGACAGGGGGTGATCAGCCCCAGCATTTT.

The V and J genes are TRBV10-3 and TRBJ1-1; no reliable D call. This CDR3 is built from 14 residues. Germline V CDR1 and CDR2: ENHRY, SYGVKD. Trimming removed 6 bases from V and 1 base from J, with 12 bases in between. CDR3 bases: TGTGCCATCAGGAAGGAAAAGGGGAACACTGAAGCTTTCTTT. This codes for CAIRKEKGNTEAFF.

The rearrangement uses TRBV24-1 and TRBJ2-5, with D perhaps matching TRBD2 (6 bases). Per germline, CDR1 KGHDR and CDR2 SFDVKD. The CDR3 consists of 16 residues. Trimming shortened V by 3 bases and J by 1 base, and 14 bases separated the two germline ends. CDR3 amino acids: CATSDTPGVPQETQYF. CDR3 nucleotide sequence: TGTGCCACCAGTGATACGCCGGGGGTCCCCCAAGAGACCCAGTACTTC.

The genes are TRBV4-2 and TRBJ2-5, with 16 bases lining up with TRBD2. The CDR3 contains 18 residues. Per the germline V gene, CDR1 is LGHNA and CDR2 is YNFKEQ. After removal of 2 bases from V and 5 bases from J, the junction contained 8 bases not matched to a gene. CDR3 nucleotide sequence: TGTGCCAGCAGCCAAACCGGGACTAGCGGGAGGGCCGGGGAGACCCAGTACTTC. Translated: CASSQTGTSGRAGETQYF.

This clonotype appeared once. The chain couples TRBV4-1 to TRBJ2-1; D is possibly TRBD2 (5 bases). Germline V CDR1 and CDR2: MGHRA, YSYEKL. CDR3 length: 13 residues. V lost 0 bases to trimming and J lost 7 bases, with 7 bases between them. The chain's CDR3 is CASSQDERNEQFF. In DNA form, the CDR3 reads TGCGCCAGCAGCCAAGATGAGCGGAATGAGCAGTTCTTC.

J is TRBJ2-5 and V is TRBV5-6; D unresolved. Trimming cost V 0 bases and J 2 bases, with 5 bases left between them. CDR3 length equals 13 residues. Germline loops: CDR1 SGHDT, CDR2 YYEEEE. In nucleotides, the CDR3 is TGTGCCAGCAGCTTGGTTAGTCAAGAGACCCAGTACTTC. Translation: CASSLVSQETQYF.

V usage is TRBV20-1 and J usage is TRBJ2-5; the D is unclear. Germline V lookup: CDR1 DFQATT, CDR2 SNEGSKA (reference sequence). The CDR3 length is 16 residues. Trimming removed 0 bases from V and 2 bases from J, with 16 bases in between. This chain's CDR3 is CSARDGPHTHQETQYF. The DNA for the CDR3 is TGCAGTGCTAGAGATGGGCCTCATACCCATCAAGAGACCCAGTACTTC.

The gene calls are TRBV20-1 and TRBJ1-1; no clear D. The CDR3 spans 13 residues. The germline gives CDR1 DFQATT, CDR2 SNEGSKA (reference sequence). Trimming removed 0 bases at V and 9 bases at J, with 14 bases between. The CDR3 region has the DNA TGCAGTGCTAGAGAATCAGGCGCGTTCCAAGCTTTCTTT. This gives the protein CSARESGAFQAFF.

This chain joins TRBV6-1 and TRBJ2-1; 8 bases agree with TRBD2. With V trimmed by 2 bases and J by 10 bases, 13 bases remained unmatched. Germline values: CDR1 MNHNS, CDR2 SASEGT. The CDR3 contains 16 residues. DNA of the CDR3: TGTGCCAGCAGTGAAAGAGGATTAGCGGGGCCCGGGGAGCAGTTCTTC. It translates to CASSERGLAGPGEQFF.

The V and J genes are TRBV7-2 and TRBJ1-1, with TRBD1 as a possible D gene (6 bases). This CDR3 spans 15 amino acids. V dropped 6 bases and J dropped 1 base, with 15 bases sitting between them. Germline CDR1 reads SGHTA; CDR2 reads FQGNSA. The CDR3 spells CASRQRLGQNTEAFF. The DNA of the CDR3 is TGTGCCAGCAGACAACGACTGGGACAGAACACTGAAGCTTTCTTT.

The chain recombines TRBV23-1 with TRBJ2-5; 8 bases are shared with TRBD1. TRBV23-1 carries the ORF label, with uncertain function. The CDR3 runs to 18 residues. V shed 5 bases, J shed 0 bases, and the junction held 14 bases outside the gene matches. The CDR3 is CASSSALLRQGYQETQYF. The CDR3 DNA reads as TGCGCCAGCAGTTCTGCTCTTCTGCGACAGGGGTACCAAGAGACCCAGTACTTC.

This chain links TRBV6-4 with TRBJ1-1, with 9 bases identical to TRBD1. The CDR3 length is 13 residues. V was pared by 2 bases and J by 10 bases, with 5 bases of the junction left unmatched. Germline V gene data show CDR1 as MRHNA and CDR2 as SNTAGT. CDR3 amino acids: CASSDRTGVRAFF. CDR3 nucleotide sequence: TGTGCCAGCAGTGACCGGACAGGGGTTCGAGCTTTCTTT.

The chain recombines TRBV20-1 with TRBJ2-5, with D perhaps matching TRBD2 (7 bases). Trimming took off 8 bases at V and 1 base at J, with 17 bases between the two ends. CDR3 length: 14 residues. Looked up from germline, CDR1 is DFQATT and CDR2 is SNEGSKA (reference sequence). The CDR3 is CSSRRGGTQETQYF. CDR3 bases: TGCAGTTCCAGAAGGGGGGGTACCCAAGAGACCCAGTACTTC.

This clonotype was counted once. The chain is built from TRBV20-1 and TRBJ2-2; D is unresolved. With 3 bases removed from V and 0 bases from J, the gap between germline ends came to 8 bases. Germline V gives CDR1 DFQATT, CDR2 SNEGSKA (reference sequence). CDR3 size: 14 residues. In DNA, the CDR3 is TGCAGTGCTAGGAGGCACGCGAACACCGGGGAGCTGTTTTTT. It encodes CSARRHANTGELFF.

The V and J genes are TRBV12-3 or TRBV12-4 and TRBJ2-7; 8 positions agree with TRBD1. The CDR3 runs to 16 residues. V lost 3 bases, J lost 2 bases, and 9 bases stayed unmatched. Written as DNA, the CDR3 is TGTGCCAGCAGTTTGGCAGGGGGCAGGATGACCTACGAGCAGTACTTC. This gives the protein CASSLAGGRMTYEQYF.